These 20 T cell receptor beta chains originate from one sample sequenced in a study of T cell responses to AZD1222 COVID-19 vaccine. This table comes from immunoSEQ multiplex PCR, and its TCRdb copy is limited to in-frame clones, with some not included. Altogether roughly 79,000 clones are present, under 95% being singletons, with the ten largest covering roughly 6.4%. The sample consisted of peripheral blood, taken on day 0 of MenACWY control vaccination. The source is an adult in good health.

The chain is built from TRBV5-4 and TRBJ2-5, with D perhaps matching TRBD1 (6 bases). The V end was cut by 4 bases, the J end by 2 bases, with 12 bases between. Germline V gives CDR1 SGHNT, CDR2 YYREEE (reference sequence). This CDR3 is built from 14 residues. The CDR3 is CASSPSQGQETQYF. CDR3 sequence (DNA): TGTGCCAGCAGCCCCTCACAGGGACAAGAGACCCAGTACTTC.

The rearrangement uses TRBV19 and TRBJ2-7; TRBD2 might be the D (5 bases). Trimming removed 1 base from V and 3 bases from J, with 7 bases in between. This CDR3 comprises 13 residues. Looked up from germline, CDR1 is LNHDA and CDR2 is SQIVND (reference sequence). DNA for the CDR3: TGTGCCAGTAGTATAGGGGAGAGCTACGAGCAGTACTTC. This codes for CASSIGESYEQYF.

This chain connects TRBV7-8 to TRBJ2-1; TRBD1 matches at 12 bases. CDR3 length: 16 amino acids. In germline, CDR1 is SGHVS, CDR2 FQNEAQ. V lost 3 bases and J lost 8; bases outside the gene matches: 8. The CDR3 DNA sequence: TGTGCCAGCAGCTTTGGCGGGACAGGGGGCGGCTATGAGCAGTTCTTC. Amino acid sequence: CASSFGGTGGGYEQFF.

This chain connects TRBV7-9 to TRBJ2-1; D not resolved. V was pared by 8 bases and J by 4 bases, with 6 bases between. The CDR3 sequence is 11 residues long. Germline-derived CDR1 and CDR2 are SEHNR and FQNEAQ (reference sequence). CDR3 residues: CASRSYNEQFF. CDR3 DNA sequence: TGTGCCAGCCGGTCATACAATGAGCAGTTCTTC.

The J gene is TRBJ1-5, the V gene TRBV12-3 or TRBV12-4; no firm D call. This CDR3 region has 13 residues. The V end lost 6 bases, the J end lost 3 bases, and 9 bases lay between the germline ends. The DNA for the CDR3 is TGTGCCAGCAGCTGGCAGCCCAATCAGCCCCAGCATTTT. Protein sequence: CASSWQPNQPQHF.

The chain combines TRBV4-3 with TRBJ2-1; TRBD1 is a possible D gene (7 bases). Germline CDR1 LGHNA, CDR2 YSLEER. The CDR3 consists of 17 residues. V shed 1 base and J shed 1 base, with 14 bases lying between them. The CDR3 region is CASSQGIQGGSYNEQFF. The DNA of the CDR3 is TGCGCCAGCAGCCAAGGAATCCAGGGGGGATCCTACAATGAGCAGTTCTTC.

The CDR3 DNA reads as TGTGCCAGCAGTCCACCACGCCCAGGGGGAACTGAAGCTTTCTTT. This codes for CASSPPRPGGTEAFF. The chain has TRBV28 and TRBJ1-1; TRBD1 agrees at 7 bases. J lost 5 bases, V lost 5 bases, and 11 bases had no gene match. Germline V gene sequence: CDR1 MDHEN, CDR2 SYDVKM. The CDR3 runs to 15 residues.

V is TRBV7-2 and J is TRBJ1-4, with D uncertain. V was clipped by 5 bases and J by 6 bases, with 13 bases between them. Germline CDR1 reads SGHTA; CDR2 reads FQGNSA. This CDR3 spans 14 amino acids. In DNA form, the CDR3 reads TGTGCCAGCAGCGCCCAGTCCGGGTATGAAAAACTGTTTTTT. Protein sequence: CASSAQSGYEKLFF.

The genes are TRBV9 and TRBJ2-7; 9 bases agree with TRBD2. The V gene end was trimmed by 3 bases and the J gene end by 2 bases; junction bases not matched to a gene: 3. This CDR3 comprises 14 residues. CDR1 is SGDLS and CDR2 is YYNGEE in the germline V gene. The CDR3 DNA reads TGTGCCAGCAGCGCTAGCGGGATTACCTACGAGCAGTACTTC. It codes for CASSASGITYEQYF.

The chain couples TRBV6-5 to TRBJ2-7; D gene uncertain. The length of the CDR3 is 16 residues. Germline CDR1 is MNHEY and CDR2 is SVGAGI. V was shortened by 0 bases and J by 0 bases, with 12 bases between the two germline ends. The CDR3 nucleotides read TGTGCCAGCAGTTACTCTTCCCGTGTGGGCTCCTACGAGCAGTACTTC. Translating gives CASSYSSRVGSYEQYF.

The chain couples TRBV7-6 to TRBJ1-6, with 7 bases aligning to TRBD1. Per germline, CDR1 SGHVS and CDR2 FNYEAQ. CDR3 length: 14 residues. After removal of 5 bases from V and 5 bases from J, the junction contained 3 bases not matched to a gene. The CDR3: CASSRQGNNSPLHF. The CDR3 nucleotides read TGTGCCAGCAGCCGACAGGGAAATAATTCACCCCTCCACTTT.

The rearrangement links TRBV11-2 to TRBJ1-2; maybe TRBD1 (5 bases). The CDR3 is 18 residues long. The V end lost 1 base, the J end lost 4 bases, and 22 bases lay between the germline ends. Germline CDR1 SGHAT, CDR2 FQNNGV. CDR3 region: CASSLGGAQDRWIYGYTF. The CDR3 nucleotides read TGTGCCAGCAGCTTAGGAGGGGCCCAGGACCGTTGGATCTATGGCTACACCTTC.

The rearrangement joins TRBV19 to TRBJ1-5; no reliable D call. The CDR3 is 14 residues long. Germline CDR1 is LNHDA and CDR2 is SQIVND (reference sequence). V was cut by 4 bases and J by 1 base, with 8 bases left in between. CDR3 loop: CASSNYGSNQPQHF. The CDR3 nucleotides are TGTGCCAGTAGTAACTACGGGAGCAATCAGCCCCAGCATTTT.

The V gene is TRBV11-2, the J gene TRBJ2-1; D possibly corresponds to TRBD1 (6 bases). Germline loops: CDR1 SGHAT, CDR2 FQNNGV. V was cut by 1 base and J by 8 bases, with 21 bases left in between. The CDR3 has 17 amino acids. The CDR3 DNA follows: TGTGCCAGCAGCTTAGCTCGGGACATTCTCCTACCATATGAGCAGTTCTTC. Amino acids: CASSLARDILLPYEQFF.

The CDR3: CASSLAPGLGGADTQYF. In DNA, the CDR3 is TGTGCCAGCAGCTTAGCCCCGGGCCTCGGTGGGGCAGATACGCAGTATTTT. This chain connects TRBV11-2 to TRBJ2-3, with unresolved D. The CDR3 covers 17 residues. The ends were cut back, 1 base at V and 4 bases at J, with 18 bases in the middle. Germline V gives CDR1 SGHAT, CDR2 FQNNGV.

Written as DNA, the CDR3 is TGTGCCAGCAGCCAGGTCAGCGGGGAGACCCAGTACTTC. This translates into CASSQVSGETQYF. V and J are TRBV3-1 (or the pseudogene TRBV3-2) and TRBJ2-5; weak D call: TRBD2 (6 bases). The CDR3 has 13 residues. CDR1 is LGHDT and CDR2 is YNNKEL in the germline V gene (reference sequence). Trimming left V 3 bases short and J 5 bases short, with 10 bases between.

The J gene is TRBJ1-2, the V gene TRBV19; D is unresolved. Trimming cost V 3 bases and J 4 bases, with 9 bases left between them. There are 13 residues in the CDR3. CDR1 and CDR2 (germline): LNHDA, SQIVND (reference sequence). This chain's CDR3 is CASSMAGIYGYTF. The CDR3 region has the DNA TGTGCCAGTAGTATGGCAGGAATCTATGGCTACACCTTC.

The V and J genes are TRBV28 and TRBJ2-7; no reliable D call. The germline V and J ends were trimmed by 6 bases and 4 bases, with 10 bases remaining between them. CDR1 and CDR2 from the germline V gene are MDHEN and SYDVKM. This CDR3 is built from 12 residues. CDR3 nucleotide sequence: TGTGCCAGCAGCCCCGGCCAGTACGAGCAGTACTTC. This sequence encodes CASSPGQYEQYF.

The rearrangement joins TRBV2 to TRBJ1-2, with TRBD1 identical over 10 bases. The germline V gene encodes CDR1 SNHLY and CDR2 FYNNEI. The CDR3 is made up of 15 amino acids. The V and J ends lost 11 bases and 2 bases, in that order; junction bases with no gene match: 11. CDR3 bases: TGTGCCGCTAACGAGGGGGGACAGGGGAACTATGGCTACACCTTC. It is translated as CAANEGGQGNYGYTF.

This rearrangement joins TRBV6-2 or TRBV6-3 to TRBJ2-5; 9 nucleotides agree with TRBD1. The CDR3 has 13 amino acids. Germline V lookup: CDR1 MNHEY, CDR2 SVGEGT. V dropped 5 bases and J dropped 7; count of bases not matched to a gene: 5. Here the CDR3 reads CASSRTGEVTQYF. CDR3 coding DNA: TGTGCCAGCAGTCGGACAGGGGAAGTGACCCAGTACTTC.